This entry features one T cell receptor (beta chain) sequence. Its antigen is as yet unknown. The data were obtained in a study of vaccination and CD4 T cells after COVID-19. Background on the study: It was a median around 100 days after diagnosis, with a range of 35 to 161, that post-COVID samples were drawn. In the control cultures, a CEFX pool, an HIV-1 Nef pool, or no peptide was supplied. Investigators took post-vaccine samples a median roughly 72 days after dose two, within a range of 14 to 241.

Germline V gene sequence: CDR1 MNHNS, CDR2 SASEGT. The CDR3 loop spans 14 amino acids. Trimming took off 7 bases at V and 5 bases at J, with 15 bases between the two ends. Cultured CD4+ T-cell DNA underwent Oncomine TCR Beta short-read sequencing. TCRdb reanalysed the PCR reads using MiXCR and keeps one entry per CDR3 protein. Seen here are 15,000 to 20,000 distinct CDR3 sequences, approximately 63% observed once, and the top ten hold about 12%. Treatment noted: 10-day PBMC culture with coronavirus spike peptide pools or control peptides (ViraFEST assay). ViraFEST used peptide pools to expand antigen-specific T cells, then sequenced TCRs.

This sequence originates from a human donor who had recovered from COVID-19. The gene calls are TRBV6-1 and TRBJ1-5; no firm D call. Sequencing was carried out using CD4+ T cells from blood, cultured in vitro. The CDR3 bases are TGTGCCAGCACCATAACAAGTGGAGATCAGCCCCAGCATTTT. Protein sequence: CASTITSGDQPQHF.